This is a list of T cell receptor beta chains from one sample in a study of T cell clones after liver transplantation. The method was immunoSEQ multiplex PCR; TCRdb's version includes in-frame clones alone and lacks a portion of them. This table holds tens of thousands of clones, roughly 84% found once. This material consisted of CD4+ T cells from blood, taken 24 months after liver transplant. The origin of the receptors is a human patient who received a liver transplant. The graft donor may be the source of some T cells. Each CDR3 is given with its conserved first and last residue. A D gene is named only where the DNA matches it firmly. Clone size, where shown, is once, few, many, or a class for clones that have expanded.

. | . | TRBJ2-7 | TRBV5-1 | TGCGCCAGCAGCTGGGCGGGCAACTATGGCTCCTACGAGCAGTACTTC | CASSWAGNYGSYEQYF
. | few | TRBJ1-5 | TRBV7-2 | TGTGCCAGCAGCTTGGACAGTAGCAATCAGCCCCAGCATTTT | CASSLDSSNQPQHF
TRBD1 | . | TRBJ2-3 | TRBV19 | TGTGCCAGTAGGGCCACCCTAGGACAGGTCGGCACAGATACGCAGTATTTT | CASRATLGQVGTDTQYF
TRBD2 | once | TRBJ2-1 | TRBV14 | TGTGCCAGCAGCCTCGGCCGAAAAGGGACTAGCGGGGGCCAATTAAGCTCCTACAATGAGCAGTTCTTC | CASSLGRKGTSGGQLSSYNEQFF
. | . | TRBJ1-2 | TRBV6-6 | TGTGCCAGCAGTTACTCGGGGTCAAGGATGAGCGGCTACACCTTC | CASSYSGSRMSGYTF
. | . | TRBJ1-1 | TRBV7-8 | TGTGCCAGCAGCTCGAGACCGTTTAACACTGAAGCTTTCTTT | CASSSRPFNTEAFF
TRBD1 | . | TRBJ1-2 | TRBV27 | TGTGCCAGCAGTTCCCGACAGGGGTGGGATGGCTACACCTTC | CASSSRQGWDGYTF
. | . | TRBJ2-3 | TRBV27 | TGTGCCAGCAGTTTAGTGGGACCGCTGGGCGGCACAGATACGCAGTATTTT | CASSLVGPLGGTDTQYF
. | . | TRBJ1-3 | TRBV6-5 | TGTGCCAGCAGTTACTCCGACACCATATATTTT | CASSYSDTIYF
. | . | TRBJ2-5 | TRBV2 | TGTGCCAGCAGTCTTGAGGGGGGAGAGACCCAGTACTTC | CASSLEGGETQYF
TRBD2 | . | TRBJ2-5 | TRBV5-4 | TGTGCCAGCAGCCCGGCAAGCGGGGCATTCCAAGAGACCCAGTACTTC | CASSPASGAFQETQYF
. | . | TRBJ1-2 | TRBV15 | TGTGCCACCAGAGCAGGGTTGGTGGACTATGGCTACACCTTC | CATRAGLVDYGYTF
TRBD1 | . | TRBJ2-3 | TRBV6-4 | TGTGCCAGCAGTGCCGGGACAGGGGTATCAGATACGCAGTATTTT | CASSAGTGVSDTQYF
TRBD1 | . | TRBJ1-5 | TRBV7-6 | TGTGCCAGCAGCGGACGACAGGGGGCGAATCAGCCCCAGCATTTT | CASSGRQGANQPQHF
TRBD2 | . | TRBJ2-3 | TRBV18 | TGTGCCAGCTCACTAAATTCATTACTAGCGGCCACAGATACGCAGTATTTT | CASSLNSLLAATDTQYF
. | . | TRBJ2-5 | TRBV5-1 | TGCGCCAGCAGCTCCCCAACGAGGGGCCCCACTGAGACCCAGTACTTC | CASSSPTRGPTETQYF
. | . | TRBJ1-3 | TRBV19 | TGTGCCAGTAGTATTTTGGGGACATCCTCTGGAAACACCATATATTTT | CASSILGTSSGNTIYF
. | . | TRBJ1-5 | TRBV11-1 | TGTGCCAGCAGCTTAGGAGGGGCGAATAGCAATCAGCCCCAGCATTTT | CASSLGGANSNQPQHF
. | . | TRBJ2-7 | TRBV11-2 | TGTGCCAGCAGCTTATTCGACCGATCCTACGAGCAGTACTTC | CASSLFDRSYEQYF
. | . | TRBJ1-2 | TRBV27 | TGTGCCAGCAGTTTATCGCGGACCACAATGGACTATGGCTACACCTTC | CASSLSRTTMDYGYTF
TRBD2 | . | TRBJ2-2 | TRBV10-3 | TGTGCCATCAAGGCGGGAGGGCCGGTAACCGGGGAGCTGTTTTTT | CAIKAGGPVTGELFF
TRBD2 | . | TRBJ2-3 | TRBV7-8 | TGTGCCAGCAGCCGCCGGGAGGGCCAAGCAGATACGCAGTATTTT | CASSRREGQADTQYF
. | . | TRBJ1-5 | TRBV6-1 | TGTGCCAGCAGCACCAGCGGGGTCAATCAGCCCCAGCATTTT | CASSTSGVNQPQHF
TRBD1 | . | TRBJ1-2 | TRBV25-1 | TGTGCCAGCAGTGCCAGGGGGCTTGGGTATGGCTACACCTTC | CASSARGLGYGYTF
. | . | TRBJ2-1 | TRBV11-2 | TGTGCCAGCAGCTTAGAAGGATACAGGGCACGTCAGTTCTTC | CASSLEGYRARQFF
. | once | TRBJ2-5 | TRBV5-6 | TGTGCCAGCGGTGGGGGGAGAGAGACCCAGTACTTC | CASGGGRETQYF
TRBD2 | few | TRBJ2-1 | TRBV28 | TGTGCCAGCAGTTCCCTTAGGGGTCTAGCGGCCGGTTACAATGAGCAGTTCTTC | CASSSLRGLAAGYNEQFF
TRBD2 | few | TRBJ2-1 | TRBV6-1 | TGTGCCAGCAGTGGCCGACTAGCGGGCCACAATGAGCAGTTCTTC | CASSGRLAGHNEQFF
TRBD2 | . | TRBJ2-5 | TRBV29-1 | TGCAGCGTTGGGCTAGCGGGGGCCCAAGAGACCCAGTACTTC | CSVGLAGAQETQYF
. | . | TRBJ2-6 | TRBV19 | TGTGCCAGTTCGGGGCAGGCCGTTGACTCTGGGGCCAACGTCCTGACTTTC | CASSGQAVDSGANVLTF
. | . | TRBJ1-5 | TRBV6-6 | TGTGCCAGCACCTCAGGGGCCGGTCAGCCCCAGCATTTT | CASTSGAGQPQHF
. | few | TRBJ2-5 | TRBV14 | TGTGCCAGCAGCCAGAGAGGTGGAGAGACCCAGTACTTC | CASSQRGGETQYF
. | . | TRBJ2-6 | TRBV5-6 | TGTGCCAGCAGCTACGGTACCGGGAGTGGGGCCAACGTCCTGACTTTC | CASSYGTGSGANVLTF
TRBD1 | . | TRBJ2-7 | TRBV6-5 | TGTGCCAGCAGTTACTGGGACAGCTCCTACGAGCAGTACTTC | CASSYWDSSYEQYF
. | . | TRBJ2-7 | TRBV20-1 | TGCAGTGCTAGAGATGCGCAGCGGCAGTACTTC | CSARDAQRQYF
. | . | TRBJ2-7 | TRBV19 | TGTGCCAGTAGTATCGACAGGGCGGGAGGCAGCGAGCAGTACTTC | CASSIDRAGGSEQYF
. | . | TRBJ2-6 | TRBV5-4 | TGTGCCAGCACCCTTAGGGGAGGATCTGGGGCCAACGTCCTGACTTTC | CASTLRGGSGANVLTF
TRBD1 | . | TRBJ2-5 | TRBV29-1 | TGCACAGGGGGACAGGGGGTCCAAGAGACCCAGTACTTC | CTGGQGVQETQYF
. | . | TRBJ2-7 | TRBV4-1 | TGCGCCAGCAGCCAAGATGCACTTTACGAGCAGTACTTC | CASSQDALYEQYF
TRBD1 | . | TRBJ1-5 | TRBV19 | TGTGCCAGCGTGGGAAGACAGGGACATCAGCCCCAGCATTTT | CASVGRQGHQPQHF
TRBD1 | . | TRBJ1-5 | TRBV18 | TGTGCCAGCTCACTTGAGGGGGCTGAAAATCAGCCCCAGCATTTT | CASSLEGAENQPQHF